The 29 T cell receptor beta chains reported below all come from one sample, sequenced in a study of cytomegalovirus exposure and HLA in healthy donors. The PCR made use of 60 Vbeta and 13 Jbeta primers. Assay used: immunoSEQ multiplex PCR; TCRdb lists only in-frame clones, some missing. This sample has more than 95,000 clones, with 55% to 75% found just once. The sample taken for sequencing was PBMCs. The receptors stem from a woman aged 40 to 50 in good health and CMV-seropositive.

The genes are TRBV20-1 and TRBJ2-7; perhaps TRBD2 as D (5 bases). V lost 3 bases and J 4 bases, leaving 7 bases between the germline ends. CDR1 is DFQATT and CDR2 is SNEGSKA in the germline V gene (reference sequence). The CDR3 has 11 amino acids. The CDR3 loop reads CSARWRYEQYF. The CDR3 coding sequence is TGCAGTGCTAGGTGGAGGTACGAGCAGTACTTC.

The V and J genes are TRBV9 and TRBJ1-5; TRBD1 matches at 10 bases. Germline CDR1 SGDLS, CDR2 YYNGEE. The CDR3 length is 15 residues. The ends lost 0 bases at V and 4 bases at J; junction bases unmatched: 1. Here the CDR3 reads CASSVGDRGNQPQHF. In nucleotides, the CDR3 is TGTGCCAGCAGCGTAGGGGACAGGGGAAATCAGCCCCAGCATTTT.

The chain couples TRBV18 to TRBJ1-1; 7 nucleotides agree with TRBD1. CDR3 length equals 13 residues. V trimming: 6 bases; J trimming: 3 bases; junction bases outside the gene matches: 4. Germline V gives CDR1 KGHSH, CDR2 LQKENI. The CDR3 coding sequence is TGTGCCAGCTCGCCTACAGGGGACACTGAAGCTTTCTTT. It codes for CASSPTGDTEAFF.

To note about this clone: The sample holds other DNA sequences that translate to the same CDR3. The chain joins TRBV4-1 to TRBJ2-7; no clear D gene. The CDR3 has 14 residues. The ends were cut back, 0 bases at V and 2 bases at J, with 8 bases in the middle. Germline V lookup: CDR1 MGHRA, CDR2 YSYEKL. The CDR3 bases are TGCGCCAGCAGCCAAGACCCAGGAACCTACGAGCAGTACTTC. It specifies CASSQDPGTYEQYF.

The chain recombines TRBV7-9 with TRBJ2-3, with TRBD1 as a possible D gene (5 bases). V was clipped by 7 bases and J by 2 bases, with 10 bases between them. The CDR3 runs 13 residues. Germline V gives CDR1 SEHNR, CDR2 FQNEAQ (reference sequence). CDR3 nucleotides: TGTGCCAGCACACAAGGGGTCACAGATACGCAGTATTTT. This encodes CASTQGVTDTQYF.

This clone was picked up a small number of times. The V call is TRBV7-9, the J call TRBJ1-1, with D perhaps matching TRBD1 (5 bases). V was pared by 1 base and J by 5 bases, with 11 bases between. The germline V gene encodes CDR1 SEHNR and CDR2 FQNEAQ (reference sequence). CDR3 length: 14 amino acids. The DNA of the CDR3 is TGTGCCAGCAGCTTAGTCGGGGGGTATACTGAAGCTTTCTTT. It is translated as CASSLVGGYTEAFF.

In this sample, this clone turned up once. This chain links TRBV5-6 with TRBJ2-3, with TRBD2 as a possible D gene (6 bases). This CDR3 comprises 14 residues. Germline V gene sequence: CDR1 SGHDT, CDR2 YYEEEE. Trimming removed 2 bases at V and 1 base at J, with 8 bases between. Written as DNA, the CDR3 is TGTGCCAGCAGCTTCCCGGGAGGCACAGATACGCAGTATTTT. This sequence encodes CASSFPGGTDTQYF.

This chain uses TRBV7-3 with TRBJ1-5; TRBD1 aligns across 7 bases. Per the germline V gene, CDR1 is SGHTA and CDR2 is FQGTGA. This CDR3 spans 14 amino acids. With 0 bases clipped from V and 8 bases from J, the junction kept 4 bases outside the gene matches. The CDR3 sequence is CASSLTGTAEPQHF. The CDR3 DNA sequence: TGTGCCAGCAGCTTAACGGGGACAGCTGAGCCCCAGCATTTT.

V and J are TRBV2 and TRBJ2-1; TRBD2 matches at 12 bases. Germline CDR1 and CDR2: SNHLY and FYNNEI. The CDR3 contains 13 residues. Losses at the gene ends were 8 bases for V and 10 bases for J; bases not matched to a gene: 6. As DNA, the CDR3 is TGTGCCAGCCGACCCGGACTAGCGGGAGAGCAGTTCTTC. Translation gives CASRPGLAGEQFF.

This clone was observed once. The DNA for the CDR3 is TGTGCCTGGAGCCAACCACCAGGGGAAAAACTGTTTTTT. It encodes CAWSQPPGEKLFF. The chain employs TRBV30 and TRBJ1-4, with a tentative D call TRBD1 (5 bases). This CDR3 region has 13 residues. Looked up from germline, CDR1 is GTSNPN and CDR2 is SVGIG (reference sequence). The germline V and J ends were trimmed by 3 bases and 8 bases, with 13 bases remaining between them.

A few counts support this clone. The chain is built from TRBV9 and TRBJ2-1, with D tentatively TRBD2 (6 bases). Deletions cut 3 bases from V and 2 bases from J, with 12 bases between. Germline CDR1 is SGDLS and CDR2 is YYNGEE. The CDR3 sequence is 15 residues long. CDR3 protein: CASSATSPPYNEQFF. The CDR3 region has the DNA TGTGCCAGCAGCGCTACTAGCCCGCCCTACAATGAGCAGTTCTTC. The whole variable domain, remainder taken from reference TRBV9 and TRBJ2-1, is DSGVTQTPKHLITATGQRVTLRCSPRSGDLSVYWYQQSLDQGLQFLIQYYNGEERAKGNILERFSAQQFPDLHSELNLSSLELGDSALYFCASSATSPPYNEQFFGPGTRLTVL.

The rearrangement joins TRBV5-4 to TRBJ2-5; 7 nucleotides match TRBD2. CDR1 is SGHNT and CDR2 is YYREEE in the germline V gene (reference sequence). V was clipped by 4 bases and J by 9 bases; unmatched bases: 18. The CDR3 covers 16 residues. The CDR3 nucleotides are TGTGCCAGCAGCGTTGGGATGGGCCGGGACTACATGGCCCAGTACTTC. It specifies CASSVGMGRDYMAQYF.

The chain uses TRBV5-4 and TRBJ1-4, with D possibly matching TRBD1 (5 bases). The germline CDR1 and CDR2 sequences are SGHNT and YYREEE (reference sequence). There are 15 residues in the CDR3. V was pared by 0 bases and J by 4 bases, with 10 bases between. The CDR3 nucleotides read TGTGCCAGCAGCTTGGCGGGGGGGAATAATGAAAAACTGTTTTTT. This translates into CASSLAGGNNEKLFF.

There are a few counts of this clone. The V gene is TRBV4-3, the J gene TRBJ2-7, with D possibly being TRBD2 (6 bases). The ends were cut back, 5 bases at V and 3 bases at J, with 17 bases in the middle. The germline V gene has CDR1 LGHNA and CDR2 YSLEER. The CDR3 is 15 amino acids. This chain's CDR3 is CASSRGAGPLYEQYF. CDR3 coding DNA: TGCGCCAGCAGCAGGGGCGCGGGACCTCTCTACGAGCAGTACTTC.

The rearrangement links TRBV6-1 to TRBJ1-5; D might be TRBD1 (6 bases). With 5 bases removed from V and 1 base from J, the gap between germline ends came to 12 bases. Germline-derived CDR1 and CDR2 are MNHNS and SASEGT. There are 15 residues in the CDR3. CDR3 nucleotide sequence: TGTGCCAGCAGTCTGCAGGGGCCGAGCAATCAGCCCCAGCATTTT. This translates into CASSLQGPSNQPQHF.

The CDR3 reads CASSSSSRTSGILDTQYF. As DNA, the CDR3 is TGCGCCAGCAGCTCCTCATCAAGAACTAGCGGGATATTGGATACGCAGTATTTT. This chain joins TRBV5-1 and TRBJ2-3; 10 bases agree with TRBD2. Unmatched junction bases numbered 16, after V lost 3 bases and J lost 6 bases. The germline gives CDR1 SGHRS, CDR2 YFSETQ. The CDR3 is 18 residues long.

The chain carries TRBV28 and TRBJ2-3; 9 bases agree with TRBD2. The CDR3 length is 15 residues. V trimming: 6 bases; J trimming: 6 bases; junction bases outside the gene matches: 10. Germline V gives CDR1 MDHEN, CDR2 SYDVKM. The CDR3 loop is CASSPAGGSGDTQYF. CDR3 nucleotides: TGTGCCAGCAGCCCAGCGGGAGGTTCCGGGGATACGCAGTATTTT.

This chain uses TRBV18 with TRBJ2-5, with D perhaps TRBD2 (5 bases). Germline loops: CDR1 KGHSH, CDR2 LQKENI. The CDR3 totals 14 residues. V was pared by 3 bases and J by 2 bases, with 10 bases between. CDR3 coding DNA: TGTGCCAGCTCACCCGCGGGCAGACAAGAGACCCAGTACTTC. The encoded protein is CASSPAGRQETQYF.

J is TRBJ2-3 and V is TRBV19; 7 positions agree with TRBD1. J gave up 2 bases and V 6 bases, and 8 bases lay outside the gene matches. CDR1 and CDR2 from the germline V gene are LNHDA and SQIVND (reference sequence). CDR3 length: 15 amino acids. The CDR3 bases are TGTGCCAGTAGGGAGGCAGGGGGATACACAGATACGCAGTATTTT. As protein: CASREAGGYTDTQYF.

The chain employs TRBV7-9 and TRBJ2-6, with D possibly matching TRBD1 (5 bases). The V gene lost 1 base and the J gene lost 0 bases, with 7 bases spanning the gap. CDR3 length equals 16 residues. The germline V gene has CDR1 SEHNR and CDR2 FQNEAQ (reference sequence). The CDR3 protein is CASSLGQISGANVLTF. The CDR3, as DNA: TGTGCCAGCAGCTTAGGACAGATCTCTGGGGCCAACGTCCTGACTTTC.

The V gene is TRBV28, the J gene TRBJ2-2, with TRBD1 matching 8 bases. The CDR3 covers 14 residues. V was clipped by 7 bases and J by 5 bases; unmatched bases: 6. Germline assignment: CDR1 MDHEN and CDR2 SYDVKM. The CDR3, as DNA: TGTGCCAGCAAGGGACAGGTGATTACCGGGGAGCTGTTTTTT. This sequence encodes CASKGQVITGELFF.

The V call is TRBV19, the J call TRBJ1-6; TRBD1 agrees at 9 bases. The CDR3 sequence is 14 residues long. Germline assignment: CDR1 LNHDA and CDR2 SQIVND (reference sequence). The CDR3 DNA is TGTGCGACATCCCCGGGACAGGGTTATTCACCCCTCCACTTT. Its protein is CATSPGQGYSPLHF.

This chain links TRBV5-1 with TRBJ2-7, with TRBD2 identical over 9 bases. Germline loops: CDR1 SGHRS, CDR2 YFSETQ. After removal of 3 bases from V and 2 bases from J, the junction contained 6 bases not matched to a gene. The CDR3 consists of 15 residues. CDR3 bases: TGCGCCAGCAGCTCGCTTGCGGGAGGGCCCTACGAGCAGTACTTC. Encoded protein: CASSSLAGGPYEQYF.

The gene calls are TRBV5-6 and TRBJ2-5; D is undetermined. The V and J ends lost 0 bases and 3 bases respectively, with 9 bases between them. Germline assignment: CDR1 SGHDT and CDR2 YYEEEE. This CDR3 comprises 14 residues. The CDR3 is CASSLGAIEETQYF. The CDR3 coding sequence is TGTGCCAGCAGCTTGGGGGCCATAGAAGAGACCCAGTACTTC. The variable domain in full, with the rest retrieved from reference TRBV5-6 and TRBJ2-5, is DAGVTQSPTHLIKTRGQQVTLRCSPKSGHDTVSWYQQALGQGPQFIFQYYEEEERQRGNFPDRFSGHQFPNYSSELNVNALLLGDSALYLCASSLGAIEETQYFGPGTRLLVL.

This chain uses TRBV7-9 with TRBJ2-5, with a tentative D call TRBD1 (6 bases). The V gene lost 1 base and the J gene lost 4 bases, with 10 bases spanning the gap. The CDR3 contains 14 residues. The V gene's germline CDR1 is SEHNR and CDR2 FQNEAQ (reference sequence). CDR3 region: CASSLGGQLETQYF. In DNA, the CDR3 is TGTGCCAGCAGCTTAGGTGGACAGCTAGAGACCCAGTACTTC. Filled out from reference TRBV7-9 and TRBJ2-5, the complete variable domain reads DTGVSQNPRHKITKRGQNVTFRCDPISEHNRLYWYRQTLGQGPEFLTYFQNEAQLEKSRLLSDRFSAERPKGSFSTLEIQRTEQGDSAMYLCASSLGGQLETQYFGPGTRLLVL.

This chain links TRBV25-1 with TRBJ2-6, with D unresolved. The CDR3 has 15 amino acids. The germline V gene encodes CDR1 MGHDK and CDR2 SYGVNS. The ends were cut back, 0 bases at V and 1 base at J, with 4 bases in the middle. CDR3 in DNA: TGTGCCAGCAGTGAATACGGGTCTGGGGCCAACGTCCTGACTTTC. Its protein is CASSEYGSGANVLTF.

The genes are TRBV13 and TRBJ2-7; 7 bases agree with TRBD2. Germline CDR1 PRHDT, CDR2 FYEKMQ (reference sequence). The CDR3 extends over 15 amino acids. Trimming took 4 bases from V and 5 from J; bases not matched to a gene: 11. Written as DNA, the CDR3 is TGTGCCAGCAGCTCGAACCGACTAGCCCCGGACGAGCAGTACTTC. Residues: CASSSNRLAPDEQYF.

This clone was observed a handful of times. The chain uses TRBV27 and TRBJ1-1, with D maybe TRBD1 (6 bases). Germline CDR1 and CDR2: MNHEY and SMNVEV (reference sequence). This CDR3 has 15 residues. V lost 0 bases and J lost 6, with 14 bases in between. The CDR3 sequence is CASSLSTGTKAEAFF. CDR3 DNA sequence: TGTGCCAGCAGTTTATCGACAGGTACCAAGGCTGAAGCTTTCTTT.

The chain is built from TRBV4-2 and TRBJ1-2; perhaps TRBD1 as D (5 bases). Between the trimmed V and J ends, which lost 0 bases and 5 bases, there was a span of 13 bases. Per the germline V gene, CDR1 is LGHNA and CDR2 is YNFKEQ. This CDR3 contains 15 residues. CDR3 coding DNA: TGTGCCAGCAGCCAAGATTGGGGGGGAGGGTATGGCTACACCTTC. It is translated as CASSQDWGGGYGYTF.